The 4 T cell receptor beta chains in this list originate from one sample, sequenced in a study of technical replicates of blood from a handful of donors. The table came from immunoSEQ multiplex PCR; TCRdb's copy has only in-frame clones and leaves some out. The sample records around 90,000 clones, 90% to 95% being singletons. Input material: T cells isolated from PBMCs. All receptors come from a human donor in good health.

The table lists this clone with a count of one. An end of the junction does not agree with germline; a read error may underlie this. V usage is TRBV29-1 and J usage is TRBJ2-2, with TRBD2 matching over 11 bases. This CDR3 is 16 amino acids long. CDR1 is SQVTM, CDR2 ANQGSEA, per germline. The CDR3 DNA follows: TGCAGCGTGGAAGATAGCGGGAGGGGGAACACCGGGGAGCTGTTTTTT. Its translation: CSVEDSGRGNTGELFF.

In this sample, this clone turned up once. The CDR3: CATRTGGRDSNQPQHF. The CDR3 DNA is TGTGCCACCCGGACAGGGGGCAGGGATAGCAATCAGCCCCAGCATTTT. This chain links TRBV10-3 with TRBJ1-5; 11 bases align to TRBD1. J was trimmed by 0 bases and V by 10 bases; bases with no gene match: 8. The CDR3 is made up of 16 amino acids. The V gene's germline CDR1 is ENHRY and CDR2 SYGVKD.

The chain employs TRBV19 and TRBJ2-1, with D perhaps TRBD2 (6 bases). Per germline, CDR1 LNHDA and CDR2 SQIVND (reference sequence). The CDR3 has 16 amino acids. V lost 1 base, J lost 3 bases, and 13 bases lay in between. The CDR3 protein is CASSIVNSGDYNEQFF. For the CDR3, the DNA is TGTGCCAGTAGTATAGTGAATAGCGGTGACTACAATGAGCAGTTCTTC.

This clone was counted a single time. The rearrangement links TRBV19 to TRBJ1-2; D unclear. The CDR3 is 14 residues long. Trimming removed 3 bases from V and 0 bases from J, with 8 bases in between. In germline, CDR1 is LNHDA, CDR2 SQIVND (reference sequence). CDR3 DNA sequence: TGTGCCAGTAGTATTTGGAGGGCTAACTATGGCTACACCTTC. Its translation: CASSIWRANYGYTF.